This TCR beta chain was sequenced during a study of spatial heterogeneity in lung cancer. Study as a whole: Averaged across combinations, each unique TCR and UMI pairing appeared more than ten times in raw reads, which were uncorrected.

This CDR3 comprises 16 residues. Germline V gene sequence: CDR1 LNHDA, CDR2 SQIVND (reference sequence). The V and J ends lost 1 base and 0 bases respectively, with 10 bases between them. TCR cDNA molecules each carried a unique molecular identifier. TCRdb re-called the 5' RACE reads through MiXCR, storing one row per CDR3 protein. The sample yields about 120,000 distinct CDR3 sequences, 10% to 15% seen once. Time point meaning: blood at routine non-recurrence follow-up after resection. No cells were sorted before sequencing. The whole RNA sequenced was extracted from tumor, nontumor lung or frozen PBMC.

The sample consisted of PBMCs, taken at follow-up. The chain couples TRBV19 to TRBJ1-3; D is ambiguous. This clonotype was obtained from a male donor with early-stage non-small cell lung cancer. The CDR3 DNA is TGTGCCAGTAGTATAGCAAACGCCAACTCTGGAAACACCATATATTTT. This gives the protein CASSIANANSGNTIYF.